The rows below give T cell receptor beta chains drawn from one sample of a study of T cell responses to AZD1222 COVID-19 vaccine. The method was immunoSEQ multiplex PCR; TCRdb's version includes in-frame clones alone and lacks a portion of them. The repertoire holds around 53,000 clones, with more than 70% as singletons. The sequencing here drew on peripheral blood, taken on day 0 of MenACWY control vaccination. The receptors were sampled from an adult in good health. The CDR3 runs from the conserved cysteine through the conserved F or W. A D gene is named only where the DNA matches it firmly. Clone size, where shown, is once, few, many, or a class for clones that have expanded.

TRBJ2-7	TRBV10-3	.	.	TGTGCCATCAGCTCTTACAGGGACGAGCAGTACTTC	CAISSYRDEQYF
TRBJ2-5	TRBV5-1	TRBD2	.	TGCGCCAGCAGCTTGGTACTAGCGGGAGGCACTCAAGAGACCCAGTACTTC	CASSLVLAGGTQETQYF
TRBJ2-5	TRBV3-1/TRBV3-2	TRBD1	.	TGTGCCAGCAGCTCCACTGTATTAAGGACAGGGCGACAGACCCAGTACTTC	CASSSTVLRTGRQTQYF
TRBJ1-5	TRBV29-1	.	.	TGCAGCGTTGTCTACAGTAGCAATCAGCCCCAGCATTTT	CSVVYSSNQPQHF
TRBJ2-1	TRBV28	TRBD2	.	TGTGCCAGCAGTTCTAGCCAGCCGGGACTAGCGGGGTACAATGAGCAGTTCTTC	CASSSSQPGLAGYNEQFF
TRBJ2-3	TRBV21-1	.	.	TGTGCCAGCAGCAACATACTAGCGCAGAGCACAGATACGCAGTATTTT	CASSNILAQSTDTQYF
TRBJ1-2	TRBV30	.	.	TGTGCCTGGAGTGTCTCCAGGTATGGCTACACCTTC	CAWSVSRYGYTF
TRBJ2-7	TRBV28	TRBD1	few	TGTGCCAGCAGTTTAGTCCAGGGGGCGGGCGAGCAGTACTTC	CASSLVQGAGEQYF
TRBJ2-7	TRBV7-6	.	.	TGTGCCAGCAGCCGCCAGGAGGGGAAGCTCTACGAGCAGTACTTC	CASSRQEGKLYEQYF
TRBJ2-7	TRBV30	TRBD1	.	TGTGCCTGGACTCCGCGGACAGGCTACGAGCAGTACTTC	CAWTPRTGYEQYF
TRBJ1-4	TRBV7-2	.	.	TGTGCCAGCAGCTTAGTTAGGGCTAATGAAAAACTGTTTTTT	CASSLVRANEKLFF
TRBJ1-3	TRBV12-3/TRBV12-4	.	.	TGTGCCAGCAGTTACCTTAATCCCAACACCATATATTTT	CASSYLNPNTIYF
TRBJ1-1	TRBV18	TRBD1	.	TGTGCCAGCTCACCGGGAGGGGACAGGGGTGTCACTGAAGCTTTCTTT	CASSPGGDRGVTEAFF
TRBJ2-5	TRBV29-1	TRBD1	.	TGCAGCACCGGGACAGGGGGCACCCAGTACTTC	CSTGTGGTQYF
TRBJ1-6	TRBV30	TRBD1	.	TGTGCCCTCGGACAGGGTAATTCACCCCTCCACTTT	CALGQGNSPLHF
TRBJ2-1	TRBV30	.	.	TGTGCCTGGACCAAGGGGGGGGCAGTGACCTGGAATGAGCAGTTCTTC	CAWTKGGAVTWNEQFF
TRBJ2-2	TRBV11-2	.	.	TGTGCCAGCAGCCGCACGACAGGGAACACCGGGGAGCTGTTTTTT	CASSRTTGNTGELFF
TRBJ1-2	TRBV3-1/TRBV3-2	.	.	TGTGCCAGCAGCCAAGTTAGCGGGGGGGCGAGGTATGGCTACACCTTC	CASSQVSGGARYGYTF
TRBJ1-1	TRBV19	TRBD1	.	TGTGCCAGTAGTATACTTGGACAGGGGTTGGAGAAAGCTTTCTTT	CASSILGQGLEKAFF
TRBJ2-3	TRBV5-4	.	.	TGTGCCAGCAGCTTCTCGACTACCTTAGCAGGAACGCAGTATTTT	CASSFSTTLAGTQYF
TRBJ1-6	TRBV24-1	.	.	TGTGCCACCAGTGATTTTGACGGATCACCCCTCCACTTT	CATSDFDGSPLHF
TRBJ2-5	TRBV6-1	TRBD1	.	TGTGCCAGCAGTAAAGTCGGACAGGGAACCCAAGAGACCCAGTACTTC	CASSKVGQGTQETQYF
TRBJ1-1	TRBV29-1	.	.	TGCAGCGTTGATTTATCACCCACATTGAACACTGAAGCTTTCTTT	CSVDLSPTLNTEAFF
TRBJ1-5	TRBV19	TRBD1	once	TGTGCCAGTAGTCTGGACAGGGGTAATCCGCCCCAGCATTTT	CASSLDRGNPPQHF
TRBJ1-4	TRBV7-2	.	.	TGTGCCAGCAGCTTAGGCAGGGGCCTAACTAATGAAAAACTGTTTTTT	CASSLGRGLTNEKLFF
TRBJ2-4	TRBV30	.	.	TGTGCCTGGACTCCGGCAGGGGAGAGGGGCATTCAGTACTTC	CAWTPAGERGIQYF
TRBJ2-7	TRBV11-2	.	.	TGTGCCAGCAGCTTAGTTTTAAGAGGGAGCGAGCAGTACTTC	CASSLVLRGSEQYF
TRBJ2-7	TRBV11-2	TRBD1	.	TGTGCCAGCAGCCCATCAGGGGGCTGGAATTCCTACGAGCAGTACTTC	CASSPSGGWNSYEQYF
TRBJ2-3	TRBV7-2	.	.	TGTGCCAGCAGCCCTACCCGGACTAGCACAGATACGCAGTATTTT	CASSPTRTSTDTQYF
TRBJ1-3	TRBV28	.	.	TGTGCCAGCAGTCTTACAGGGATATCCTCTGGAAACACCATATATTTT	CASSLTGISSGNTIYF
TRBJ2-7	TRBV27	.	.	TGTGCCAGCAGTTTAGGGGGGACCCTGGACGAGCAGTACTTC	CASSLGGTLDEQYF
TRBJ1-3	TRBV3-1/TRBV3-2	.	.	TGTGCCAGCAGCCCCGCAGGGACTGGAAACACCATATATTTT	CASSPAGTGNTIYF